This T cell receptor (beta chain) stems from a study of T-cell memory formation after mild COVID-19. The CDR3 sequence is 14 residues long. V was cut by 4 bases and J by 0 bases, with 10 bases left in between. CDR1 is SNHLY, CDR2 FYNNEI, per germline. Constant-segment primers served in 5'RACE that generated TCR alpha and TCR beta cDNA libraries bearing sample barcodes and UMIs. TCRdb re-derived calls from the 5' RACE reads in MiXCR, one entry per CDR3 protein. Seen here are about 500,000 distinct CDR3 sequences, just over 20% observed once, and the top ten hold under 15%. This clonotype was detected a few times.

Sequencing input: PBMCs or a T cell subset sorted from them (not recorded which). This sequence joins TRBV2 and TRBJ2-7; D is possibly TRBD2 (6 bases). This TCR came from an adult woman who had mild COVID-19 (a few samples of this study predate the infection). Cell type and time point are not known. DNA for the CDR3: TGTGCCAGCAGTGGAAATAGCGGCTCCTACGAGCAGTACTTC. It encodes CASSGNSGSYEQYF.